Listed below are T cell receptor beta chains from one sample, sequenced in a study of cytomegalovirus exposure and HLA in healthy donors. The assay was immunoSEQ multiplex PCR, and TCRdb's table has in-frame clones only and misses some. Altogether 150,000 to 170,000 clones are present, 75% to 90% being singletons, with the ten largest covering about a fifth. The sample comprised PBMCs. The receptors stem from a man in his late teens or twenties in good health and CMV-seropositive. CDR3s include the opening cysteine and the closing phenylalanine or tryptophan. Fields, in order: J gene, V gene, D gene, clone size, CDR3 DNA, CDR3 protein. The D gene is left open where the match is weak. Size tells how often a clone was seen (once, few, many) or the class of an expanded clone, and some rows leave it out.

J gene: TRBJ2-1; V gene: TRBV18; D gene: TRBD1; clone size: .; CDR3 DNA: TGTGCCAGCTCACCAGGGACAGCTACCTACAATGAGCAGTTCTTC; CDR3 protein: CASSPGTATYNEQFF
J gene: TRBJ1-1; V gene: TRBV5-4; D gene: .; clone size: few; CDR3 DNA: TGTGCCAGCAGCTTGGACACGAACACTGAAGCTTTCTTT; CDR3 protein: CASSLDTNTEAFF
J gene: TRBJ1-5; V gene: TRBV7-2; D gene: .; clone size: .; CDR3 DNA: TGTGCCAGCAGCCTCCGACAGGGCAATCAGCCCCAGCATTTT; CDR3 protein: CASSLRQGNQPQHF
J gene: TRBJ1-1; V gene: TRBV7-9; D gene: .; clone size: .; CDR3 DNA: TGTGCCAGCCGGGGAGGCACTGAAGCTTTCTTT; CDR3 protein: CASRGGTEAFF
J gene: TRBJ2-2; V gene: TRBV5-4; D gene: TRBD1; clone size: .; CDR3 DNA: TGTGCCAGCAGTCCGACAGGGGTGACGCACACCGGGGAGCTGTTTTTT; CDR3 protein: CASSPTGVTHTGELFF
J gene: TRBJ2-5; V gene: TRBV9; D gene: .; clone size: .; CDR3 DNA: TGTGCCAGCAGCGCAACTAGTGCGGATGAGACCCAGTACTTC; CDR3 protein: CASSATSADETQYF
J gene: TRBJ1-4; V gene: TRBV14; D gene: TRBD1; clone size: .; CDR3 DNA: TGTGCCAGCAGCGTCATTCCGGGACAGGGTGACGGAAAACTGTTTTTT; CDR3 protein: CASSVIPGQGDGKLFF
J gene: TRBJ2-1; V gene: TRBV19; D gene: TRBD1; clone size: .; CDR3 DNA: TGTGCCAGTAGTATAGGACAGGGGGCGAACAATGAGCAGTTCTTC; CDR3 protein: CASSIGQGANNEQFF
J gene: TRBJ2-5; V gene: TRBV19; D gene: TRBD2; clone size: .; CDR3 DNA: TGTGCCAGTAGGGAAGGCGGGAGTTCGGAGACCCAGTACTTC; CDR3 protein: CASREGGSSETQYF
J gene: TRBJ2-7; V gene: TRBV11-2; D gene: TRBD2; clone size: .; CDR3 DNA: TGTGCCAGCAGCTTAGTTTCTGGACTAGTTGGTGAGCAGTACTTC; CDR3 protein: CASSLVSGLVGEQYF
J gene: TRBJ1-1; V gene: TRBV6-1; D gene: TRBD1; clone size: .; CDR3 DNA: TGTGCCAGCAGTTGGACAGGGCTAAACACTGAAGCTTTCTTT; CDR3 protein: CASSWTGLNTEAFF
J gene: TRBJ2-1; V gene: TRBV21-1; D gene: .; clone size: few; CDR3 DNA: TGTACCGGGACTAGCGGGTACAATGAGCAGTTCTTC; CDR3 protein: CTGTSGYNEQFF
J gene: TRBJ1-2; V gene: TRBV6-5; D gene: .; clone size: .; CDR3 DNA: TGTGCCAGCAGTTACTCGGGGACTGCCCTTAACTATGGCTACACCTTC; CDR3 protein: CASSYSGTALNYGYTF
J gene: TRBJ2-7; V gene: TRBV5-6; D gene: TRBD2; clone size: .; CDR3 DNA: TGTGCCAGCAGCTTGACGGGGGGGACCTACGAGCAGTACTTC; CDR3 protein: CASSLTGGTYEQYF
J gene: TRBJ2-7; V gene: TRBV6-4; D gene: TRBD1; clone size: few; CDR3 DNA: TGTGCCAGCAGTGATCGGGGACAGTGCGACGAGCAGTACTTC; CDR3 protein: CASSDRGQCDEQYF
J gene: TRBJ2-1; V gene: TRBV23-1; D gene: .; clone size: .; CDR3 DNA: TGCGCCAGCAGTCATCGCAGGTTCAATGAGCAGTTCTTC; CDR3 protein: CASSHRRFNEQFF
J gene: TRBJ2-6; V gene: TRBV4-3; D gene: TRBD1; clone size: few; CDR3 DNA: TGCGCCAGCAGCCAGGGACAGAGTAGCTCTGGGGCCAACGTCCTGACTTTC; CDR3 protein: CASSQGQSSSGANVLTF
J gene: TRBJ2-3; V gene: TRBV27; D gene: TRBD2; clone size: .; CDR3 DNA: TGTGCCAGCAGTTTCCTCCTAGCGGGGGGGTCAGATACGCAGTATTTT; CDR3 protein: CASSFLLAGGSDTQYF
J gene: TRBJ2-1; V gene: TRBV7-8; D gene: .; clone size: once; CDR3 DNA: TGTGCCAGCACCTCCGGGAATGAGCAGTTCTTC; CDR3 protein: CASTSGNEQFF
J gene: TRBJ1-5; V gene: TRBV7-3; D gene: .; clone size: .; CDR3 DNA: TGTGCCAGCAGCTTGGCCCCGAATCAGCCCCAGCATTTT; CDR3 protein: CASSLAPNQPQHF
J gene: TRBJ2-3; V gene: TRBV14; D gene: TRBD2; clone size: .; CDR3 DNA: TGTGCCAGCAGTCCAAGAGGGCGGGAGTCCGCAGATACGCAGTATTTT; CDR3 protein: CASSPRGRESADTQYF
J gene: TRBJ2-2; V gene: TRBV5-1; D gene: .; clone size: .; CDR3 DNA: TGCGCCAGCAGCTTGGCGGGGGAGTTCGCCGGGGAGCTGTTTTTT; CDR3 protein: CASSLAGEFAGELFF
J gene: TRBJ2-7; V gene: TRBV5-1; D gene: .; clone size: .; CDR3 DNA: TGCGCCAGCAGCTTCGAGGGGGAGTCCTACGAGCAGTACTTC; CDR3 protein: CASSFEGESYEQYF
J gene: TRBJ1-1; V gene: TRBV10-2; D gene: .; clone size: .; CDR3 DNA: TGCGCCAGCCGGGGGGAGGGCTTGAACACTGAAGCTTTCTTT; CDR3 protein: CASRGEGLNTEAFF
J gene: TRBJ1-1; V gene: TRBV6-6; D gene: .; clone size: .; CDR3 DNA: TGTGCCAGCAGTTACCAGGCTAACACTGAAGCTTTCTTT; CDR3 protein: CASSYQANTEAFF
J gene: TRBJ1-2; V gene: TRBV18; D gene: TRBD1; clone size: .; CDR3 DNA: TGTGCCAGCTCACAAACGACAGGGACCAACAACTATGGCTACACCTTC; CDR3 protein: CASSQTTGTNNYGYTF
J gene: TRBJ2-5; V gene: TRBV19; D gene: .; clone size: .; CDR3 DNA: TGTGCCAGTAGTATACGGGAGACCCAGTACTTC; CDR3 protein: CASSIRETQYF